This is a list of T cell receptor beta chains from one sample in a study of CD8 T cells in Susac syndrome. MiXCR, run by TCRdb on the immunoSEQ multiplex PCR reads, gives a single entry per CDR3 protein. This sample carries about 200,000 distinct CDR3 sequences, 85% to 95% of them seen once, and the ten largest clones take around 0.093%. The sample comprised CD4+ T cells from PBMCs. All receptors derive from a human donor in good health. Each CDR3 is given with its conserved first and last residue. Fields, in order: D gene, J gene, V gene, CDR3 protein. A D gene is named only where the DNA matches it firmly.

NA TRBJ2-7 TRBV5-1 CASSLDGTTYEQYF
TRBD1 TRBJ1-3 TRBV25-1 CASSESTTGWGNTIYF
NA TRBJ1-3 TRBV30 CAWNRGSHSGNTIYF
TRBD1 TRBJ1-5 TRBV7-9 CASSAISGTGGNQPQHF
TRBD1 TRBJ2-3 TRBV6-2/TRBV6-3 CASSRPGQGLDTQYF
TRBD2 TRBJ2-4 TRBV11-2 CASSSTGGGNIQYF
TRBD2 TRBJ2-1 TRBV20-1 CSATGLAGGSYNEQFF
NA TRBJ1-5 TRBV7-2 CASSFGGYGQPQHF
NA TRBJ1-5 TRBV27 CASSPVRLGNQPQHF
NA TRBJ1-1 TRBV28 CASSYSTAGTEAFF
NA TRBJ1-2 TRBV4-3 CASSQEGEGVQPANYGYTF
NA TRBJ1-4 TRBV7-2 CASRSPWAGNEKLFF
NA TRBJ1-1 TRBV5-1 CASSQAGGPTEAFF
NA TRBJ2-6 TRBV20-1 CSARDGGSVTGANVLTF
NA TRBJ1-1 TRBV29-1 CSAQQGYTEAFF
NA TRBJ1-6 TRBV3-1 CASSQDLGNGYSPLHF
NA TRBJ1-2 TRBV6-5 CASRLHTGKYYGYTF
NA TRBJ2-5 TRBV5-6 CASSLGTTVQETQYF
NA TRBJ2-5 TRBV5-1 CASREGETQYF
NA TRBJ1-2 TRBV29-1 CSVKNTGGNYGYTF
NA TRBJ2-7 TRBV9 CASSVSLGNEQYF
NA TRBJ1-5 TRBV3-1 CASSHLGSPMQPQHF
NA TRBJ2-6 TRBV5-4 CASSTEVAQGPSGANVLTF
NA TRBJ1-2 TRBV29-1 CSVEENYGYTF
NA TRBJ2-1 TRBV7-2 CASSLANEQFF
NA TRBJ2-7 TRBV4-3 CASSQDKRAYEQYF
NA TRBJ1-5 TRBV24-1 CATSGGWNQPQHF
NA TRBJ2-3 TRBV15 CATSREGRTNTDTQYF
NA TRBJ1-5 TRBV27 CASSLWQGNQPQHF
NA TRBJ1-1 TRBV29-1 CSVERGGVRTEAFF
NA TRBJ2-1 TRBV30 CAWSGDTYNEQFF
TRBD1 TRBJ2-2 TRBV19 CASSPRGQINTGELFF
TRBD1 TRBJ2-3 TRBV7-9 CASSLQPGQGSDTQYF
NA TRBJ2-5 TRBV20-1 CSARNILQETQYF
NA TRBJ2-2 TRBV27 CASSQGNTGELFF
NA TRBJ2-5 TRBV5-1 CASSLQTAQETQYF
NA TRBJ2-3 TRBV6-2/TRBV6-3 CASSTGFGDTQYF
NA TRBJ1-1 TRBV29-1 CSVEVSRGSEAFF
NA TRBJ2-5 TRBV20-1 CSAKQGRGAETQYF
NA TRBJ2-2 TRBV24-1 CATSDTVNAGELFF
TRBD2 TRBJ2-5 TRBV13 CASSASGREETQYF
NA TRBJ2-3 TRBV6-6 CASRAGHPSTDTQYF
TRBD1 TRBJ2-5 TRBV10-3 CAISGVTGDQETQYF
NA TRBJ1-5 TRBV9 CASSVSYSNQPQHF
NA TRBJ1-1 TRBV3-1 CASSQVGPAEAFF
NA TRBJ2-1 TRBV5-1 CASADTGNYNEQFF
NA TRBJ2-2 TRBV29-1 CSALKERRETGELFF
NA TRBJ1-1 TRBV27 CASSPAAGAGAFF
NA TRBJ1-1 TRBV7-2 CASSSYQGEAAFF
TRBD2 TRBJ2-4 TRBV6-2/TRBV6-3 CASSPTSGAKNIQYF
NA TRBJ1-1 TRBV10-3 CAIESDSAGGAFF
TRBD1 TRBJ2-7 TRBV20-1 CSTRRDRVPYEQYF